This TCR beta chain derives from a study of blood T cells in healthy people across ages. The CDR3 is 20 residues long. CDR1 is MDHEN, CDR2 SYDVKM, per germline. V lost 4 bases and J 4 bases, leaving 30 bases between the germline ends. Sample-barcoded 5' priming and a J-beta primer mix drove a second PCR of roughly 7 to 11 cycles. TCRdb ran MiXCR on the 5' RACE reads and lists one entry per CDR3 protein. The table includes about 1.5 million distinct CDR3 sequences, 42% detected once. This clonotype originated in a woman younger than 35 in good health. V and J are TRBV28 and TRBJ2-3, with D possibly TRBD2 on 7 matching bases. Sequencing was done on a sample of blood. CDR3 residues: CASSSLGLGRRGGLPDTQYF. The CDR3 bases are TGTGCCAGCAGTTCTCTTGGGTTGGGCCGCCGCGGGGGCCTCCCAGATACGCAGTATTTT.